The TCR beta chain described here comes from a study of blood T cell repertoires in COVID-19. For the study at large: PBMCs, B-cell-depleted T cells, or T cells were the source of the cDNA or gDNA that made up the material.

The ends lost 6 bases at V and 2 bases at J; junction bases unmatched: 4. Germline lookup yields CDR1 MNHEY and CDR2 SVGAGI. This CDR3 contains 15 residues. TCRdb keeps only in-frame clones here, not all; method: immunoSEQ multiplex PCR. The sample has about 170,000 clones, roughly 84% seen once. The chain combines TRBV6-5 with TRBJ1-2, with 12 bases matching TRBD1. The receptor's source is an older woman with acute or convalescent COVID-19. The sequenced sample was peripheral blood. The CDR3 region has the DNA TGTGCCAGCAGGGGGGACAGGGGGCAGAACTATGGCTACACCTTC. Its protein is CASRGDRGQNYGYTF.